This is a list of T cell receptor beta chains from one sample in a study of OX40 agonist ivuxolimab in advanced cancers. Data came from immunoSEQ multiplex PCR; TCRdb stores just in-frame clones and leaves some out. Here the sample spans 60,000 or so clones, about 90% being singletons. This material consisted of CD4+ or CD8+ T cells sorted from blood, taken in a trial of the OX40 agonist ivuxolimab. Receptor source: an adult with an advanced solid tumor such as melanoma, head and neck, liver or kidney cancer. The CDR3 runs from the conserved cysteine through the conserved F or W. D genes are given only for firm matches. Clone sizes are given selectively: once, few, many, or a class where the clone is expanded.

clone size,J gene,D gene,V gene,CDR3 protein,CDR3 DNA
.,TRBJ1-6,TRBD1,TRBV30,CAWRVARGNSPLHF,TGTGCCTGGAGAGTGGCCAGGGGGAATTCACCCCTCCACTTT
.,TRBJ2-1,.,TRBV4-1,CASSPGPSYNEQFF,TGCGCCAGCAGCCCGGGACCCTCCTACAATGAGCAGTTCTTC
.,TRBJ2-1,.,TRBV6-5,CASTPGVGGEQFF,TGTGCCAGCACCCCCGGGGTAGGCGGTGAGCAGTTCTTC
few,TRBJ1-2,.,TRBV4-2,CASSPSDATFGYTF,TGTGCCAGCAGCCCCTCCGACGCGACATTTGGCTACACCTTC
.,TRBJ2-5,.,TRBV2,CASNVRVWRTVQYF,TGTGCCAGCAACGTCAGGGTGTGGAGGACTGTGCAGTACTTC
.,TRBJ2-7,TRBD1,TRBV29-1,CSVGAGTGAYEQYF,TGCAGCGTTGGGGCCGGGACAGGCGCCTACGAGCAGTACTTC
.,TRBJ2-7,.,TRBV7-2,CASSRGHYEQYF,TGTGCCAGCAGCAGAGGACACTACGAGCAGTACTTC
once,TRBJ2-3,TRBD1,TRBV7-2,CASSPQGVGTDTQYF,TGTGCCAGCAGTCCACAGGGGGTCGGTACAGATACGCAGTATTTT
.,TRBJ1-5,.,TRBV6-1,CASSASGQNNQPQHF,TGTGCCAGCAGTGCCTCGGGGCAGAACAATCAGCCCCAGCATTTT
.,TRBJ1-3,.,TRBV28,CASRFFGNTIYF,TGTGCCAGCAGATTTTTCGGAAACACCATATATTTT
.,TRBJ1-2,TRBD1,TRBV9,CASSVGTGVGAVGYTF,TGTGCCAGCAGCGTAGGAACAGGGGTTGGGGCTGTTGGCTACACCTTC
.,TRBJ2-7,.,TRBV6-1,CASSEQGTVYEQYF,TGTGCCAGCAGTGAACAGGGGACTGTCTACGAGCAGTACTTC
.,TRBJ2-2,.,TRBV5-4,CASSLQTAGVTGELFF,TGTGCCAGCAGCCTGCAGACAGCCGGGGTGACCGGGGAGCTGTTTTTT
.,TRBJ2-5,.,TRBV2,CASSQINQGGGLLQRETQYF,TGTGCCAGCAGTCAAATCAACCAAGGCGGGGGCCTACTCCAGAGGGAGACCCAGTACTTC
.,TRBJ2-7,TRBD1,TRBV4-1,CASSQAGGGYEQYF,TGCGCCAGCAGCCAAGCAGGGGGCGGGTACGAGCAGTACTTC
.,TRBJ1-3,.,TRBV29-1,CSVEDRTSGNTIYF,TGCAGCGTTGAAGACAGGACCTCTGGAAACACCATATATTTT
.,TRBJ2-7,.,TRBV29-1,CSVDLGQGGTYEQYF,TGCAGCGTTGACCTGGGGCAGGGGGGGACCTACGAGCAGTACTTC
.,TRBJ1-6,.,TRBV6-1,CASSAPGFYSPLHF,TGTGCCAGCAGCGCGCCTGGGTTCTATTCACCCCTCCACTTT
.,TRBJ1-1,.,TRBV7-2,CASSPQGRTYTEAFF,TGTGCCAGCAGCCCCCAGGGGCGGACTTACACTGAAGCTTTCTTT
.,TRBJ2-2,TRBD2,TRBV28,CASITSGGAGELFF,TGTGCCAGCATCACTAGCGGGGGGGCCGGGGAGCTGTTTTTT
.,TRBJ2-7,TRBD1,TRBV6-5,CASSYGGQGVIEQYF,TGTGCCAGCAGTTACGGGGGACAGGGGGTAATCGAGCAGTACTTC
.,TRBJ1-1,.,TRBV2,CASQGNGVNTEAFF,TGTGCCAGCCAGGGGAACGGGGTGAACACTGAAGCTTTCTTT
.,TRBJ2-1,TRBD1,TRBV23-1,CASSHLNRDREDWEQFF,TGCGCCAGCAGTCACCTCAATCGGGACAGGGAGGATTGGGAGCAGTTCTTC
.,TRBJ2-2,.,TRBV7-2,CASSLRGGELFF,TGTGCCAGCAGCTTGAGGGGCGGGGAGCTGTTTTTT
.,TRBJ2-5,.,TRBV29-1,CSVVGAKAGETQYF,TGCAGCGTTGTGGGCGCTAAGGCCGGAGAGACCCAGTACTTC
.,TRBJ2-2,TRBD1,TRBV29-1,CSVGTVLTGELFF,TGCAGCGTCGGGACAGTATTAACCGGGGAGCTGTTTTTT